One and the same sample provided the 24 T cell receptor beta chains below, sequenced in a study of cytomegalovirus exposure and HLA in healthy donors. Vbeta (60) and Jbeta (13) primers were used in the PCR. Sequencing used immunoSEQ multiplex PCR; TCRdb keeps in-frame clones, though not all of them. The sample has some 170,000 clones, 80% to 90% seen once. The material sequenced was PBMCs. Receptors originate from a man aged 50 or older in good health and CMV-seropositive.

The DNA for the CDR3 is TGTGCCAGCAGCACCGGACAGGAGGTGTGGGGCTACACCTTC. As protein: CASSTGQEVWGYTF. This chain joins TRBV21-1 and TRBJ1-2; the table's D call of TRBD1 was not tested on the DNA. TRBV21-1 is tagged as a pseudogene. The CDR3 is 14 amino acids.

This rearrangement joins TRBV9 to TRBJ1-2; D call uncertain. This CDR3 contains 12 residues. Germline CDR1 reads SGDLS; CDR2 reads YYNGEE. V lost 0 bases and J lost 3, with 3 bases in between. This CDR3 is CASSVADYGYTF. CDR3 in DNA: TGTGCCAGCAGCGTAGCAGACTATGGCTACACCTTC.

This rearrangement joins TRBV7-9 to TRBJ2-1; the match to TRBD2 covers 16 bases. The V and J ends lost 5 bases and 6 bases, in that order; junction bases with no gene match: 7. The CDR3 contains 17 residues. Germline CDR1 reads SEHNR; CDR2 reads FQNEAQ (reference sequence). CDR3: CASSLGTSGRGGNEQFF. The DNA of the CDR3 is TGTGCCAGCAGCCTGGGGACTAGCGGGAGGGGGGGCAATGAGCAGTTCTTC.

The V gene is TRBV23-1, the J gene TRBJ1-6, with TRBD1 matching over 8 bases. TRBV23-1 belongs to the ORF category, with a function that is uncertain. Losses at the gene ends were 6 bases for V and 10 bases for J; bases not matched to a gene: 8. The CDR3 spans 14 residues. This CDR3 is CASSPRTGTSPLHF. Here the CDR3 DNA reads TGCGCCAGCAGCCCACGGACAGGGACCTCACCCCTCCACTTT.

The chain couples TRBV18 to TRBJ2-1; TRBD2 matches at 10 bases. With 6 bases clipped from V and 6 bases from J, the junction kept 11 bases outside the gene matches. The germline V gene has CDR1 KGHSH and CDR2 LQKENI. The CDR3 contains 16 residues. The CDR3 spells CASSGQGTSVSNEQFF. For the CDR3, the DNA is TGTGCCAGCTCGGGACAAGGGACTAGCGTAAGCAATGAGCAGTTCTTC.

This clone has just a few counts. V and J are TRBV28 and TRBJ1-3, with TRBD1 matching 7 bases. This CDR3 is 16 amino acids long. With V trimmed by 6 bases and J by 2 bases, 10 bases remained unmatched. CDR1 and CDR2 from the germline V gene are MDHEN and SYDVKM. The CDR3 reads CASSGQGGLAGNTIYF. In DNA form, the CDR3 reads TGTGCCAGCAGCGGGCAGGGGGGTTTGGCTGGAAACACCATATATTTT.

The chain links TRBV4-3 to TRBJ2-5; TRBD2 matches at 9 bases. Losses at the gene ends were 4 bases for V and 2 bases for J; bases not matched to a gene: 8. Germline lookup yields CDR1 LGHNA and CDR2 YSLEER. The CDR3 has 16 residues. CDR3 loop: CASSRIAAGGQETQYF. CDR3 in DNA: TGCGCCAGCAGCCGTATCGCGGCGGGGGGGCAAGAGACCCAGTACTTC.

The rearrangement joins TRBV28 to TRBJ1-2; the match to TRBD1 covers 9 bases. Germline V gene data show CDR1 as MDHEN and CDR2 as SYDVKM. Losses at the gene ends were 4 bases for V and 4 bases for J; bases not matched to a gene: 10. This CDR3 has 16 amino acids. The DNA for the CDR3 is TGTGCCAGCAGTTCTCCTTTGGGACAGGGCGGCTATGGCTACACCTTC. Protein product: CASSSPLGQGGYGYTF.

V usage is TRBV7-3 and J usage is TRBJ2-2, with TRBD2 identical over 8 bases. Germline trimming cut 5 bases from V and 5 bases from J; bases unmatched to any gene: 7. The CDR3 extends over 15 amino acids. Germline assignment: CDR1 SGHTA and CDR2 FQGTGA. For the CDR3, the DNA is TGTGCCAGCAGCCCAAGGACTAGCCTGACCGGGGAGCTGTTTTTT. Protein sequence: CASSPRTSLTGELFF.

As DNA, the CDR3 is TGTGCCAGCTCGGTTTCCGGGGAGCAGTACTTC. It codes for CASSVSGEQYF. The chain carries TRBV2 and TRBJ2-7; D is uncertain. Trimming cost V 8 bases and J 7 bases, with 12 bases left between them. The germline V gene encodes CDR1 SNHLY and CDR2 FYNNEI. The CDR3 is 11 residues long.

The rearrangement uses TRBV4-3 and TRBJ2-3, with 14 bases identical to TRBD2. The CDR3 contains 21 residues. Germline CDR1 is LGHNA and CDR2 is YSLEER. After removal of 5 bases from V and 3 bases from J, the junction contained 19 bases not matched to a gene. This chain's CDR3 is CASSSHITTGLAGEPTDTQYF. In DNA, the CDR3 is TGCGCCAGCAGCTCTCATATTACTACGGGACTAGCGGGGGAACCTACAGATACGCAGTATTTT.

V usage is TRBV7-3 and J usage is TRBJ2-6; D gene ambiguous. Germline lookup yields CDR1 SGHTA and CDR2 FQGTGA. V was clipped by 1 base and J by 4 bases, with 8 bases between them. The CDR3 extends over 15 amino acids. The CDR3 sequence: CASSLNRTGANVLTF. DNA for the CDR3: TGTGCCAGCAGCTTAAACAGAACAGGGGCCAACGTCCTGACTTTC.

The gene calls are TRBV5-4 and TRBJ2-5; 7 nucleotides align to TRBD2. The CDR3 length is 17 residues. With V trimmed by 0 bases and J by 0 bases, 8 bases remained unmatched. CDR1 and CDR2 (germline): SGHNT, YYREEE (reference sequence). For the CDR3, the DNA is TGTGCCAGCAGCTTGGGGAGGGTACTAGCGAACCAAGAGACCCAGTACTTC. It encodes CASSLGRVLANQETQYF. Looking up the rest from reference TRBV5-4 and TRBJ2-5 gives the full variable domain: ETGVTQSPTHLIKTRGQQVTLRCSSQSGHNTVSWYQQALGQGPQFIFQYYREEENGRGNFPPRFSGLQFPNYSSELNVNALELDDSALYLCASSLGRVLANQETQYFGPGTRLLVL.

This chain links TRBV28 with TRBJ2-7; 9 bases map to TRBD1. The CDR3 has 14 amino acids. Losses at the gene ends were 6 bases for V and 1 base for J; bases not matched to a gene: 4. The germline V gene encodes CDR1 MDHEN and CDR2 SYDVKM. In DNA, the CDR3 is TGTGCCAGCAGGAAGGGGACAGGGTCCTACGAGCAGTACTTC. Encoded protein: CASRKGTGSYEQYF.

The CDR3: CASSSREGGEKLFF. The DNA for the CDR3 is TGTGCCAGCTCATCACGGGAGGGCGGAGAAAAACTGTTTTTT. The gene calls are TRBV18 and TRBJ1-4; no clear D. Germline V gene sequence: CDR1 KGHSH, CDR2 LQKENI. The CDR3 runs to 14 residues. The ends were cut back, 5 bases at V and 8 bases at J, with 15 bases in the middle.

The rearrangement links TRBV15 to TRBJ1-5; TRBD1 agrees at 9 bases. The CDR3 totals 15 residues. Trimming at V came to 3 bases and at J to 6 bases, leaving 6 bases not matched to a gene. CDR1 and CDR2 (germline): LNHNV, YYDKDF (reference sequence). CDR3 residues: CATSSRQGVGQPQHF. In DNA, the CDR3 is TGTGCCACCAGCAGTAGACAGGGGGTGGGTCAGCCCCAGCATTTT. Complete variable domain (other parts from reference TRBV15 and TRBJ1-5): DAMVIQNPRYQVTQFGKPVTLSCSQTLNHNVMYWYQQKSSQAPKLLFHYYDKDFNNEADTPDNFQSRRPNTSFCFLDIRSPGLGDTAMYLCATSSRQGVGQPQHFGDGTRLSIL.

CDR3 nucleotide sequence: TGTGCCAGCAGTTTTGCGGCAGGGGCCCCCTACGAGCAGTACTTC. It translates to CASSFAAGAPYEQYF. This chain connects TRBV27 to TRBJ2-5, with D maybe TRBD1 (6 bases). The J call is doubtful: the DNA matches TRBJ2-7 better. CDR3 length equals 15 residues. Germline-derived CDR1 and CDR2 are MNHEY and SMNVEV (reference sequence).

The chain has TRBV7-9 and TRBJ2-1, with 9 bases that match TRBD1. Losses at the gene ends were 9 bases for V and 1 base for J; bases not matched to a gene: 7. The CDR3 contains 15 residues. Germline V gene sequence: CDR1 SEHNR, CDR2 FQNEAQ (reference sequence). Here the CDR3 DNA reads TGTGCCAGTACTCCCGGGACAGGGTCCTACAATGAGCAGTTCTTC. Translation gives CASTPGTGSYNEQFF.

The rearrangement joins TRBV2 to TRBJ2-1, with TRBD2 matching over 7 bases. Looked up from germline, CDR1 is SNHLY and CDR2 is FYNNEI. This CDR3 comprises 13 residues. J was trimmed by 4 bases and V by 8 bases; bases with no gene match: 5. CDR3 residues: CASQDSGYNEQFF. The CDR3 DNA reads TGTGCCAGCCAGGATAGCGGGTACAATGAGCAGTTCTTC.

This clone was recorded a few times. This chain joins TRBV6-1 and TRBJ2-7; D is unresolved. Germline V gene sequence: CDR1 MNHNS, CDR2 SASEGT. Trimming left V 5 bases short and J 4 bases short, with 12 bases between. The CDR3 covers 13 residues. The CDR3 loop reads CASSWAGSYEQYF. The DNA of the CDR3 is TGTGCCAGCAGTTGGGCAGGAAGTTACGAGCAGTACTTC.

The chain has TRBV7-3 and TRBJ2-5; possible D gene TRBD2, 6 bases. TRBJ2-7 matches the DNA end more closely, so the J call is doubtful. The CDR3 consists of 13 residues. The V gene's germline CDR1 is SGHTA and CDR2 FQGTGA. The CDR3 loop is CASSLNREYEQYF. The CDR3 coding sequence is TGTGCCAGCAGCTTAAACCGGGAGTACGAGCAGTACTTC.

The chain couples TRBV9 to TRBJ1-2; unclear D gene. CDR1 SGDLS and CDR2 YYNGEE come from the germline V gene. This CDR3 spans 14 amino acids. Trimming took 0 bases from V and 3 from J, leaving 9 bases between them. The CDR3 DNA is TGTGCCAGCAGCGTAGGACAATTTCACTATGGCTACACCTTC. It specifies CASSVGQFHYGYTF. The whole variable domain, filled in from reference TRBV9 and TRBJ1-2, reads DSGVTQTPKHLITATGQRVTLRCSPRSGDLSVYWYQQSLDQGLQFLIQYYNGEERAKGNILERFSAQQFPDLHSELNLSSLELGDSALYFCASSVGQFHYGYTFGSGTRLTVV.

V usage is TRBV5-6 and J usage is TRBJ2-7; 8 bases agree with TRBD1. Per germline, CDR1 SGHDT and CDR2 YYEEEE. With 1 base clipped from V and 4 bases from J, the junction kept 4 bases outside the gene matches. CDR3 length: 14 amino acids. The CDR3 bases are TGTGCCAGCAGCTTGAGACAGGGGAAATACGAGCAGTACTTC. Translation: CASSLRQGKYEQYF.

The V call is TRBV11-2, the J call TRBJ2-1; 7 nucleotides align to TRBD2. J was trimmed by 0 bases and V by 11 bases; bases with no gene match: 4. CDR3 length: 13 amino acids. CDR1 SGHAT and CDR2 FQNNGV come from the germline V gene. CDR3 DNA sequence: TGTGCCTCCGGACTAGACTCCTACAATGAGCAGTTCTTC. It is translated as CASGLDSYNEQFF.